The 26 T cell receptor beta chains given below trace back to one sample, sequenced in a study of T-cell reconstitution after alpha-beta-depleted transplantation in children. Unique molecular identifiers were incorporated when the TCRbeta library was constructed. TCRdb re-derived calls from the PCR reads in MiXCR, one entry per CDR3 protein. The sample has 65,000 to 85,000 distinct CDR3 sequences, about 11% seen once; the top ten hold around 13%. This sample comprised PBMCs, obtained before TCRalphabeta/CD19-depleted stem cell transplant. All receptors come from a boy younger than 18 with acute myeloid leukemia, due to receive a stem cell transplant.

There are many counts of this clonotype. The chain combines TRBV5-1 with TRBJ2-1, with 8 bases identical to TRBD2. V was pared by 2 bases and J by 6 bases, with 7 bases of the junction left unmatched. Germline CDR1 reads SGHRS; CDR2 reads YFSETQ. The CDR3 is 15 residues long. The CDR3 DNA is TGCGCCAGCAGCTTTTCGGGACTAGGGGGCAATGAGCAGTTCTTC. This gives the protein CASSFSGLGGNEQFF.

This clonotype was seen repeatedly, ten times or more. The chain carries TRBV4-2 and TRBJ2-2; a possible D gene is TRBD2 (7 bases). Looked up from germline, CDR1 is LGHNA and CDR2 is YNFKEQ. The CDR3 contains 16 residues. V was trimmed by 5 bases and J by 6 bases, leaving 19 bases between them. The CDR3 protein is CASSFKARGPAGELFF. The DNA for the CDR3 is TGTGCCAGCAGCTTTAAGGCGCGGGGGCCGGCCGGGGAGCTGTTTTTT.

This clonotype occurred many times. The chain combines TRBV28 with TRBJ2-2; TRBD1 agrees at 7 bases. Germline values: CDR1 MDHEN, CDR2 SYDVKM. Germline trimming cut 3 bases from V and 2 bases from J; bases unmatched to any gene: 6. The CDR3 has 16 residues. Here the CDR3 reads CASSFLTGLNTGELFF. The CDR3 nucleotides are TGTGCCAGCAGTTTCCTGACAGGGCTAAACACCGGGGAGCTGTTTTTT. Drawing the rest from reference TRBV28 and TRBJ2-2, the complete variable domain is DVKVTQSSRYLVKRTGEKVFLECVQDMDHENMFWYRQDPGLGLRLIYFSYDVKMKEKGDIPEGYSVSREKKERFSLILESASTNQTSMYLCASSFLTGLNTGELFFGEGSRLTVL.

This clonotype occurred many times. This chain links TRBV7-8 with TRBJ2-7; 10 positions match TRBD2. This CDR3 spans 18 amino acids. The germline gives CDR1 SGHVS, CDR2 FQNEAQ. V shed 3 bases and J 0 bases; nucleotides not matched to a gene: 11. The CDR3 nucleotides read TGTGCCAGCAGCTTCGGTCGGCTAGCGGGAGCCATCTCCTACGAGCAGTACGTC. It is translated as CASSFGRLAGAISYEQYV.

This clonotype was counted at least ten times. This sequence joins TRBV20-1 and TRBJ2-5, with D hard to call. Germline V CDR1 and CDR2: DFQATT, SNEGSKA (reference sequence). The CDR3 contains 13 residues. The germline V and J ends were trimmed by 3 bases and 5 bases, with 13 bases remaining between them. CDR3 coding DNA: TGCAGTGCTAGTCCGAGAGGCAGGGAGACCCAGTACTTC. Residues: CSASPRGRETQYF.

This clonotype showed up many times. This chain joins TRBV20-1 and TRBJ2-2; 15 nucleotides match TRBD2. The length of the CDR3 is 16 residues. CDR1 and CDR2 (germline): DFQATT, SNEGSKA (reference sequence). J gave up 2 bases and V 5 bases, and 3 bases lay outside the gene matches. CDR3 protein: CSARTSGGVNTGELFF. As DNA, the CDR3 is TGCAGTGCTCGGACTAGCGGGGGGGTAAACACCGGGGAGCTGTTTTTT.

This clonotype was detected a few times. CDR3 in amino acids: CAIRAGQDYGYTF. CDR3 nucleotide sequence: TGTGCCATCAGAGCGGGACAGGACTATGGCTACACCTTC. The chain is built from TRBV10-3 and TRBJ1-2; the match to TRBD1 covers 8 bases. The CDR3 contains 13 residues. The V and J ends lost 6 bases and 3 bases, in that order; junction bases with no gene match: 3. Germline V CDR1 and CDR2: ENHRY, SYGVKD.

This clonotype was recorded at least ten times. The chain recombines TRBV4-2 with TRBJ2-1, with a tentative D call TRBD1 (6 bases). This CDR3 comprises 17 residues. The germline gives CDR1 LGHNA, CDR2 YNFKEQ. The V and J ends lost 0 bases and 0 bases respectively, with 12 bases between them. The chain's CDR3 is CASSQDRQGSSYNEQFF. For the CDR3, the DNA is TGTGCCAGCAGCCAAGATCGTCAGGGGAGCTCCTACAATGAGCAGTTCTTC.

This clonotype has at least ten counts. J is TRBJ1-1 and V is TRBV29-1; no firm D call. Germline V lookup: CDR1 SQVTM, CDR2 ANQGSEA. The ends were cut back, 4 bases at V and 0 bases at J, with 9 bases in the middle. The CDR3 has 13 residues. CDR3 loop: CSVGRGLNTEAFF. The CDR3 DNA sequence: TGCAGCGTTGGCCGGGGTTTGAACACTGAAGCTTTCTTT.

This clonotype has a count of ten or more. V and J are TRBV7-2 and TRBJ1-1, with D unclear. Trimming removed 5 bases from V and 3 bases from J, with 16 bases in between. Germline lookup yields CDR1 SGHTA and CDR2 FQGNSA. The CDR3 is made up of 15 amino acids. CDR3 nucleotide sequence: TGTGCCAGCAGCCGGAGTTCGGGGAGGGACACTGAAGCTTTCTTT. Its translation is CASSRSSGRDTEAFF.

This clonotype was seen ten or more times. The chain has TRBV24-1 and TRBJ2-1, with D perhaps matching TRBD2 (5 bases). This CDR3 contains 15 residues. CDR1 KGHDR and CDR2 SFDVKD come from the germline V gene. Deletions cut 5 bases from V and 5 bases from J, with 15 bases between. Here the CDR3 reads CATSVRATGNNEQFF. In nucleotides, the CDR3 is TGTGCCACCAGTGTGAGGGCCACGGGTAACAATGAGCAGTTCTTC.

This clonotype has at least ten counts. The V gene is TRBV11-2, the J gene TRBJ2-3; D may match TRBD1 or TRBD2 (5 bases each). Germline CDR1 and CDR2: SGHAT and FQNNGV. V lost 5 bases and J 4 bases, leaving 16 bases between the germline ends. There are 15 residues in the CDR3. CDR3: CASSESGARSDTQYF. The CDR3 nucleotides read TGTGCCAGCAGCGAATCCGGGGCTAGATCAGATACGCAGTATTTT.

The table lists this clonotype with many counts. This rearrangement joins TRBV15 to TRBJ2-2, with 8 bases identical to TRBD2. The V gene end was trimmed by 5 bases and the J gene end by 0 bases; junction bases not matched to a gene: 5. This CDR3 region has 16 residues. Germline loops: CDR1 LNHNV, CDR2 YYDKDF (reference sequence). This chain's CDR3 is CATSRRLAPNTGELFF. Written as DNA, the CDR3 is TGTGCCACCAGCCGCCGACTAGCGCCGAACACCGGGGAGCTGTTTTTT.

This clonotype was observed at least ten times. The CDR3 DNA follows: TGCAGTGCTAGAGGTACCCCGCCGGGGAACTCCTACGAGCAGTACTTC. Translated, it gives CSARGTPPGNSYEQYF. The chain is built from TRBV20-1 and TRBJ2-7; TRBD2 is a possible D gene (5 bases). Germline V lookup: CDR1 DFQATT, CDR2 SNEGSKA (reference sequence). The CDR3 covers 16 residues. Trimming pared 1 base from V and 0 bases from J, leaving 16 bases between.

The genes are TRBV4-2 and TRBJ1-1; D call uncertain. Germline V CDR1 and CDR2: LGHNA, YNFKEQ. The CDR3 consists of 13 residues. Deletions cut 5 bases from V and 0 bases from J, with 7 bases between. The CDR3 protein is CASSGGLNTEAFF. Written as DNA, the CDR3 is TGTGCCAGCAGCGGCGGGCTGAACACTGAAGCTTTCTTT.

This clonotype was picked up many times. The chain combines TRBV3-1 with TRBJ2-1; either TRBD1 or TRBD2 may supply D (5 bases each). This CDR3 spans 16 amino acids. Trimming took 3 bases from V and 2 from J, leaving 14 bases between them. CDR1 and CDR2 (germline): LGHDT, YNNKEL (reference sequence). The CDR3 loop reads CASSHQVGPAYNEQFF. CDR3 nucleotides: TGTGCCAGCAGCCATCAAGTGGGACCGGCCTACAATGAGCAGTTCTTC.

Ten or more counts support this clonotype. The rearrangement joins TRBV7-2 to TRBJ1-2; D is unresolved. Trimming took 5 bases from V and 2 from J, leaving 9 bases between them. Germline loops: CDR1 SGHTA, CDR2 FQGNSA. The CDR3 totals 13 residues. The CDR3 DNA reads TGTGCCAGCAGCCGACGACCCAACTATGGCTACACCTTC. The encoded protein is CASSRRPNYGYTF.

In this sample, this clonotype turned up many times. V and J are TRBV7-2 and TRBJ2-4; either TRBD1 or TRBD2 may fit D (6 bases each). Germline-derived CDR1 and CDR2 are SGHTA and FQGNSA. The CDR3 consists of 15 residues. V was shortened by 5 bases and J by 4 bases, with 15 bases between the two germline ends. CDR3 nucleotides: TGTGCCAGCAGCACCCGACAGGAGGGGAAAAACATTCAGTACTTC. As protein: CASSTRQEGKNIQYF.

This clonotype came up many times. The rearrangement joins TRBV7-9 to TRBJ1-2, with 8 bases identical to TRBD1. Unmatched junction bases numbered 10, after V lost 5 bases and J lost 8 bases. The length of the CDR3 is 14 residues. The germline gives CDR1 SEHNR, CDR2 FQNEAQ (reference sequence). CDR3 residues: CASSRDRSTEGYTF. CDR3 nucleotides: TGTGCCAGCAGCCGGGACAGGTCGACGGAGGGCTACACCTTC.

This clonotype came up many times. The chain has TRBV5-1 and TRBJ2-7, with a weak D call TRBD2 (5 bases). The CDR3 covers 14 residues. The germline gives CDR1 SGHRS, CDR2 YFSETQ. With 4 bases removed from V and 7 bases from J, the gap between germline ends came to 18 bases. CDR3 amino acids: CASSLSGVSEEQYF. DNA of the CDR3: TGCGCCAGCAGCCTATCCGGGGTCTCCGAGGAGCAGTACTTC.

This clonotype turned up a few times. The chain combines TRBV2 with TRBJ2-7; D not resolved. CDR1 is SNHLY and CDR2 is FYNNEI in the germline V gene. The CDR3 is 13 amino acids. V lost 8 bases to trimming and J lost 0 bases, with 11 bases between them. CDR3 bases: TGTGCCAGCGGAACAGCCCTCTCCTACGAGCAGTACTTC. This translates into CASGTALSYEQYF.

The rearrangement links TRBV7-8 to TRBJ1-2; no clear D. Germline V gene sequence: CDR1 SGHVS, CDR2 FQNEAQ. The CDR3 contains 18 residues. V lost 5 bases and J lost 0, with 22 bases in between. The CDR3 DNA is TGTGCCAGCAGCCCCCCGGACGGATGGTCTCCCACTAACTATGGCTACACCTTC. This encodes CASSPPDGWSPTNYGYTF.

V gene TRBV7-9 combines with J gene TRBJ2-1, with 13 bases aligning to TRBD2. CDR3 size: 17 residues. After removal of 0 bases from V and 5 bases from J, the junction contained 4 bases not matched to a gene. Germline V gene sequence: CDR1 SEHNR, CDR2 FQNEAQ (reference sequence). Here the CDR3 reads CASSLALGLAGDNEQFF. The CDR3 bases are TGTGCCAGCAGCTTAGCGTTAGGACTAGCGGGAGACAATGAGCAGTTCTTC.

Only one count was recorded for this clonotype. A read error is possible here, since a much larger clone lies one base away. The CDR3 DNA reads TGTGCCAGCAGTGACGGGACTAGTACCACAGATACGCAGTATTTT. Its translation: CASSDGTSTTDTQYF. The chain has TRBV25-1 and TRBJ2-3; 8 bases fit TRBD2. CDR3 length: 15 residues. Germline CDR1 and CDR2: MGHDK and SYGVNS. J gave up 2 bases and V 3 bases, and 4 bases lay outside the gene matches.

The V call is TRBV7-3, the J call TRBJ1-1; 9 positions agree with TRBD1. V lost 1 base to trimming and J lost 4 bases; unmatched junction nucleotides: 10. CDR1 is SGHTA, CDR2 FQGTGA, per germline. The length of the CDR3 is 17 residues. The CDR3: CASSLRLGTGTRTEAFF. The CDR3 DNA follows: TGTGCCAGCAGCTTAAGGCTCGGGACAGGGACGCGCACTGAAGCTTTCTTT.

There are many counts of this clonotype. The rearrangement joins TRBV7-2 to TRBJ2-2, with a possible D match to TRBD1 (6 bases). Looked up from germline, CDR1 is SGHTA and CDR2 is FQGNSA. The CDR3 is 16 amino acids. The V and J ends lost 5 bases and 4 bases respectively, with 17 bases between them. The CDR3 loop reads CASSRGQRFITGELFF. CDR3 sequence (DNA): TGTGCCAGCAGCCGGGGACAAAGGTTCATCACCGGGGAGCTGTTTTTT.